These T cell receptor beta chains were read from a single sample in a study of siplizumab effects on memory and regulatory T cells. The method was immunoSEQ multiplex PCR; TCRdb's version includes in-frame clones alone and lacks a portion of them. The sample has over 85,000 clones, around 95% seen once. Sequenced sample: naive CD4+ T cells sorted from blood. These TCRs come from a human donor in good health. Both conserved end residues are part of each CDR3. The D gene is left open where the match is weak. Only some rows state a clone size, as once, few, many or a class for expanded clones.

j_call clone_size v_call d_call cdr3_nt cdr3_aa
TRBJ2-7 . TRBV7-2 TRBD2 TGTGCCAGCAGCAAGGGACTAGCGGACTCCTACGAGCAGTACTTC CASSKGLADSYEQYF
TRBJ1-5 . TRBV6-5 . TGTGCCAGCAGTAAGGGGGTGGGGGGGAATCAGCCCCAGCATTTT CASSKGVGGNQPQHF
TRBJ2-3 . TRBV5-4 . TGTGCCAGCAGCTTAATGATGGGACCAGGAACAGATACGCAGTATTTT CASSLMMGPGTDTQYF
TRBJ1-2 . TRBV23-1 TRBD1 TGCGCCAGTTCGACAGGGGACTATGGCTACACCTTC CASSTGDYGYTF
TRBJ1-2 . TRBV6-4 . TGTGCCAGCAGTGATACAGGGAATGGGGGCTACACCTTC CASSDTGNGGYTF
TRBJ1-1 . TRBV27 . TGTGCCAGCAGTTCCGGGGGGTATTACACTGAAGCTTTCTTT CASSSGGYYTEAFF
TRBJ2-7 . TRBV7-6 TRBD1 TGTGCCAGCAGCCTGACAGGGGGCTTGGAGCAGTACTTC CASSLTGGLEQYF
TRBJ1-2 once TRBV2 TRBD1 TGTGCCAGCAGCTCGATCGGGACAGGGGTCGGCTACACCTTC CASSSIGTGVGYTF
TRBJ2-5 . TRBV11-2 . TGTGCCAGCAGCGTAAGCCTAGGTCGGGAGACCCAGTACTTC CASSVSLGRETQYF
TRBJ1-2 . TRBV30 . TGTGCCTGGAGTGGGGATTTAGGGCAGGGTAACTATGGCTACACCTTC CAWSGDLGQGNYGYTF
TRBJ2-7 . TRBV9 . TGTGCCAGCAGCGTAGGGCCCCAGGCGGGCGAGCAGTACTTC CASSVGPQAGEQYF
TRBJ2-2 once TRBV5-1 TRBD1 TGCGCCAGCACAGGGACAGGGATTGTGGCCGGGGAGCTGTTTTTT CASTGTGIVAGELFF
TRBJ1-5 . TRBV19 TRBD1 TGTGCCAGTAGTACTAACAGGGGGCATGGCAATCAGCCCCAGCATTTT CASSTNRGHGNQPQHF
TRBJ1-1 . TRBV28 TRBD1 TGTGCCAGCAGCTGGACAGGAGGGAACACTGAAGCTTTCTTT CASSWTGGNTEAFF
TRBJ1-1 . TRBV7-9 TRBD1 TGTGCCAGCAGCCCGGGACAGGTCTTGGTCACTGAAGCTTTCTTT CASSPGQVLVTEAFF
TRBJ2-2 . TRBV7-2 . TGTGCCAGCAGCTTGGAGGGTGGCACCGGGGAGCTGTTTTTT CASSLEGGTGELFF
TRBJ2-3 . TRBV19 TRBD1 TGTGCCAGTAGTATAGGCCGACAGGGGAGGACAGATACGCAGTATTTT CASSIGRQGRTDTQYF
TRBJ1-6 . TRBV5-5 . TGTGCCAGCAGCTTGAACTTCTACTCCTATAATTCACCCCTCCACTTT CASSLNFYSYNSPLHF
TRBJ2-2 once TRBV11-3 TRBD2 TGTGCCAGCAGCTTTGCTAGCGGGGGGGGCCTCACCGGGGAGCTGTTTTTT CASSFASGGGLTGELFF
TRBJ1-2 . TRBV30 . TGTGCCTGGAGTCATCAGGGCATGGGGGGCTACACCTTC CAWSHQGMGGYTF
TRBJ2-5 . TRBV10-3 . TGTGCCATCAGGAAGACAGTACTCCAAGAGACCCAGTACTTC CAIRKTVLQETQYF
TRBJ2-2 . TRBV21-1 . TGTGCCAGCAGCAAACGGGCAGGGGGCTGCACCGGGGAGCTGTTTTTT CASSKRAGGCTGELFF
TRBJ2-3 . TRBV9 TRBD1 TGTGCCAGCAGCGTTCCACGGACAGGGGGCACAGATACGCAGTATTTT CASSVPRTGGTDTQYF
TRBJ1-5 . TRBV21-1 . TGTGCCAGCCAGGATTATAGCAATCAGCCCCAGCATTTT CASQDYSNQPQHF
TRBJ1-2 . TRBV19 . TGTGCCAGCTCCCAAGGGAGGCGGAACTATGGCTACACCTTC CASSQGRRNYGYTF
TRBJ2-7 . TRBV18 . TGTGCCAGCTCCCTGACAGGTTCCTACGAGCAGTACTTC CASSLTGSYEQYF
TRBJ1-1 . TRBV18 . TGTGCCAGCTCATGGGACCGGGACGGCACTGAAGCTTTCTTT CASSWDRDGTEAFF
TRBJ1-4 . TRBV9 . TGTGCCAGCAGCGTAGATGGGGGGACTAATGAAAAACTGTTTTTT CASSVDGGTNEKLFF
TRBJ2-5 . TRBV27 TRBD1 TGTGCCAGCAGCTCAGGGGGCGCGGTAAAGACCCAGTACTTC CASSSGGAVKTQYF
TRBJ2-6 . TRBV10-3 . TGTGCCATCAGTGCAGCACCGGGGACGGCCCAAATAAGCTCTGGGGCCAACGTCCTGACTTTC CAISAAPGTAQISSGANVLTF
TRBJ1-1 . TRBV5-4 . TGTGCCAGCAGCTTCAGGGTCACCATGAACACTGAAGCTTTCTTT CASSFRVTMNTEAFF